These T cell receptor beta chains were read from a single sample in a study of blood T cells in healthy people across ages. TCRdb used MiXCR to reprocess the 5' RACE reads, holding one entry per CDR3 protein. The data show roughly 1,700,000 distinct CDR3 sequences, with roughly 28% seen just once and about 7.7% held by the top ten. Material for sequencing was blood. The receptors were gathered from a woman aged 30 to 39 in good health. Each CDR3 is given with its conserved first and last residue. D genes are given only for firm matches. Clone sizes are given selectively: once, few, many, or a class where the clone is expanded.

TGCAGTGCTAGAGAGGACACTCCCTCTGGAAACACCATATATTTT,CSAREDTPSGNTIYF,TRBJ1-3,.,.,TRBV20-1
TGTGCCAGTTGGGGTGGGCAGCCCCCAGTGAAGCAGTACTTC,CASWGGQPPVKQYF,TRBJ2-7,few,.,TRBV27
TGTGCCACCAGTGATCTTCACGGGGGGCGGCCGACTAGCCTCAGGGGAGCCGAGCAGTACTTC,CATSDLHGGRPTSLRGAEQYF,TRBJ2-7,.,.,TRBV24-1
TGTGCCAGCAGTGATCAGGAGCGGGGGATCTCCTACGAGCAGTACTTC,CASSDQERGISYEQYF,TRBJ2-7,.,TRBD2,TRBV2
TGTGCCAGCTCACCCCTCCTCGACGGGAGCGCCAATGAGCAGTTCTTC,CASSPLLDGSANEQFF,TRBJ2-1,.,.,TRBV18
TGCGCCAGCAAAAAGGCGGAGGGACCCTTCTATGGCTACACCTTC,CASKKAEGPFYGYTF,TRBJ1-2,few,.,TRBV5-1
TGCGCCAGCAGCCAAGAAACGGACTCCTATAATTCACCCCTCCACTTT,CASSQETDSYNSPLHF,TRBJ1-6,.,.,TRBV4-1
TGCGCCAGCGGCCCCCGGGAGGGTGAGCAGTACTTC,CASGPREGEQYF,TRBJ2-7,.,TRBD2,TRBV10-1
TGCAGCGTTGCTGCCGGCGGGAGAGCCGATACGCAGTATTTT,CSVAAGGRADTQYF,TRBJ2-3,few,TRBD2,TRBV29-1
TGCAGTGCTAGGGGAGGTAGTTTAGCCCACAATGAGCAGTTCTTC,CSARGGSLAHNEQFF,TRBJ2-1,.,.,TRBV20-1
TGTGCCAGCAGCTTAGAATGGGGGCAGGATGAGCAGTTCTTC,CASSLEWGQDEQFF,TRBJ2-1,.,.,TRBV7-6
TGTGCCAGTAGTATGTCGGATACGGTTACGGGGGCCAACGTCCTGACTTTC,CASSMSDTVTGANVLTF,TRBJ2-6,.,.,TRBV19
TGTGCCAGCAGTTTGGGCAGGGGCTGGGACACTGAAGCTTTCTTT,CASSLGRGWDTEAFF,TRBJ1-1,few,.,TRBV28
TGTGCCAGCAGCGCCTCCCTAGCGGGGGCTCTCTACGAGCAGTACTTC,CASSASLAGALYEQYF,TRBJ2-7,few,TRBD2,TRBV9
TGTGCCAGCAGCCCCCGCGAGAGTGAAAAACTGTTTTTT,CASSPRESEKLFF,TRBJ1-4,few,.,TRBV9
TGTGCCAGCAGGGGGACTTTAGCGGGGGGCACAGATACGCAGTATTTT,CASRGTLAGGTDTQYF,TRBJ2-3,.,TRBD2,TRBV28
TGTGCCAGCAGCGTCCGGGACAGGGGCTACAATGAGCAGTTCTTC,CASSVRDRGYNEQFF,TRBJ2-1,many,TRBD1,TRBV5-6
TGCAGTGCTCTTCAAGAACAAAGAAAAAATCAGCCCCAGCATTTT,CSALQEQRKNQPQHF,TRBJ1-5,.,.,TRBV20-1
TGTGCCAGCACCATCGGCGAGGGGACCCAGTACTTC,CASTIGEGTQYF,TRBJ2-5,many,.,TRBV5-5
TGTGCCAGCAGTTTTGAGGTTGGCTATGGCTACACCTTC,CASSFEVGYGYTF,TRBJ1-2,.,.,TRBV27
TGTGCCAGCAGTTTGATGGGTGGGGTATACGAGCAGTACTTC,CASSLMGGVYEQYF,TRBJ2-7,many,.,TRBV27
TGTGCCACCAGCGGCCGAACAGCCGGGGCCAACGTCCTGACTTTC,CATSGRTAGANVLTF,TRBJ2-6,many,.,TRBV15
TGTGCCAGCAGCTCCTTTCGAGGAGTAGGTTACGAGCAGTACTTC,CASSSFRGVGYEQYF,TRBJ2-7,many,.,TRBV7-9
TGTACCAGCAGCTCCGTCATGACAGATACGCAGTATTTT,CTSSSVMTDTQYF,TRBJ2-3,.,.,TRBV11-2
TGCGCCAGCAGCCAAGCCGGGACAAAGCAAGAGACCCAGTACTTC,CASSQAGTKQETQYF,TRBJ2-5,.,.,TRBV4-1
TGTGCCACCAGCGTCTCTGGAAACACCATATATTTT,CATSVSGNTIYF,TRBJ1-3,.,.,TRBV15
TGTGCCAGCAGTTTTTCCGGGACAGCCATTAATGAAAAACTGTTTTTT,CASSFSGTAINEKLFF,TRBJ1-4,few,TRBD1,TRBV7-9
TGTGCCAGCAGTTTAAAGTGGGGGGGCGGCAATCAGCCCCAGCATTTT,CASSLKWGGGNQPQHF,TRBJ1-5,.,.,TRBV12-3/TRBV12-4
TGCGCCAGCAGTGGAGGGACCGGGGGCAAGGATACGCAGTATTTT,CASSGGTGGKDTQYF,TRBJ2-3,.,.,TRBV5-1
TGTGCCAGCAGCTTACATCGGCTAGCAAGCTACAATGAGCAGTTCTTC,CASSLHRLASYNEQFF,TRBJ2-1,.,.,TRBV7-2
TGCGCCAGCACCCAGCGGGCGGGGATCTCCTACAATGAGCAGTTCTTC,CASTQRAGISYNEQFF,TRBJ2-1,many,.,TRBV5-1
TGCAGTGCTAGAGAGCAGAAACTTTCTACCTACGAGCAGTACTTC,CSAREQKLSTYEQYF,TRBJ2-7,.,.,TRBV20-1
TGCGCCAGCAGCCAAGATTCAACAGGGGGAAGGAATACGCAGTATTTT,CASSQDSTGGRNTQYF,TRBJ2-3,few,TRBD1,TRBV4-1